Shown below are 10 T cell receptor beta chains from a single sample sequenced in a study of blood T cell repertoires in COVID-19 (dated by TCRdb to the early 2020s). The method behind the library was the immunoSEQ multiplex PCR assay. TCRdb provides this immuneACCESS table in a form limited to in-frame rearrangements. Some clones are lacking; in checked studies, under half of them reflect an unresolved V gene, and why the rest are absent is not known. The sample records about 250,000 clones, 88% of which are singletons. Of the sample, about 3% is held by the ten largest clones. The sequenced sample consisted of PBMCs or T cells enriched from blood (not recorded which). Source of these receptors: a woman aged 45-65 years who had recovered from COVID-19.

This chain's CDR3 is CASSEDWTKSYEQYF. As DNA, the CDR3 is TGTGCCAGCAGTGAAGACTGGACAAAGTCCTACGAGCAGTACTTC. The chain combines TRBV2 with TRBJ2-7, with D perhaps matching TRBD1 (5 bases). Germline CDR1 SNHLY, CDR2 FYNNEI. The V end was cut by 1 base, the J end by 1 base, with 11 bases between. This CDR3 has 15 amino acids.

This clone was found a few times. The gene calls are TRBV28 and TRBJ2-5; TRBD2 aligns across 10 bases. Germline assignment: CDR1 MDHEN and CDR2 SYDVKM. V was clipped by 5 bases and J by 0 bases; unmatched bases: 15. The CDR3 length is 19 residues. In nucleotides, the CDR3 is TGTGCCAGCAGTCCTGAATTCTTTACTAGCGGGAACAACCAAGAGACCCAGTACTTC. Translation gives CASSPEFFTSGNNQETQYF.

This clone appeared once. CDR3 DNA sequence: TGTGCCAGCAGCGTAAGGGGACAGAGCTATGGCTACACCTTC. This codes for CASSVRGQSYGYTF. J is TRBJ1-2 and V is TRBV9; 7 nucleotides match TRBD1. This CDR3 is built from 14 residues. V lost 1 base and J lost 4; bases outside the gene matches: 4. Germline values: CDR1 SGDLS, CDR2 YYNGEE.

This clone was counted a single time. The V call is TRBV6-2 or TRBV6-3, the J call TRBJ2-1; the match to TRBD2 covers 8 bases. The trim removed 5 bases at V and 4 bases at J, leaving 13 bases unmatched. The CDR3 totals 17 residues. Germline CDR1 and CDR2: MNHEY and SVGEGT. CDR3 protein: CASSAPTSGVGYNEQFF. CDR3 coding DNA: TGTGCCAGCAGTGCTCCTACTAGCGGAGTTGGGTACAATGAGCAGTTCTTC.

J is TRBJ2-4 and V is TRBV27; 7 nucleotides align to TRBD2. Trimming removed 4 bases from V and 0 bases from J; junction bases left unmatched: 3. This CDR3 contains 15 residues. The germline gives CDR1 MNHEY, CDR2 SMNVEV (reference sequence). The CDR3 reads CASSSSGEAKNIQYF. The CDR3 DNA reads as TGTGCCAGCAGTTCTAGCGGTGAAGCCAAAAACATTCAGTACTTC.

The J gene is TRBJ1-2, the V gene TRBV7-2; possibly TRBD1 for D (5 bases). The CDR3 sequence is 13 residues long. Trimming removed 1 base from V and 8 bases from J, with 11 bases in between. Germline-derived CDR1 and CDR2 are SGHTA and FQGNSA. CDR3 coding DNA: TGTGCCAGCAGCTTAGAGGGGTTGCGAGGCTACACCTTC. Amino acids: CASSLEGLRGYTF. The full variable domain, with the rest looked up from reference TRBV7-2 and TRBJ1-2, is GAGVSQSPSNKVTEKGKDVELRCDPISGHTALYWYRQSLGQGLEFLIYFQGNSAPDKSGLPSDRFSAERTGGSVSTLTIQRTQQEDSAVYLCASSLEGLRGYTFGSGTRLTVV.

J is TRBJ1-5 and V is TRBV9, with D possibly TRBD1 on 6 matching bases. V was shortened by 2 bases and J by 4 bases, with 10 bases between the two germline ends. Germline V CDR1 and CDR2: SGDLS, YYNGEE. The CDR3 is 14 residues long. CDR3 nucleotide sequence: TGTGCCAGCAGCGTGGGACAAAAAAATCAGCCCCAGCATTTT. Protein: CASSVGQKNQPQHF.

The chain links TRBV19 to TRBJ1-6, with TRBD1 identical over 7 bases. The trim removed 4 bases at V and 9 bases at J, leaving 3 bases unmatched. This CDR3 has 13 amino acids. CDR1 is LNHDA and CDR2 is SQIVND in the germline V gene (reference sequence). DNA for the CDR3: TGTGCCAGTAGTAATCAGGGGGTTTCACCCCTCCACTTT. Its protein product is CASSNQGVSPLHF.

The CDR3, as DNA: TGTGCCAGCAGCGGCGACAGGGGGCTGACAGATACGCAGTATTTT. Protein product: CASSGDRGLTDTQYF. The V call is TRBV7-6, the J call TRBJ2-3, with 10 bases identical to TRBD1. The V segment lost 5 bases and the J segment 3 bases; nucleotides outside the gene matches: 5. CDR3 size: 15 residues. The germline V gene encodes CDR1 SGHVS and CDR2 FNYEAQ.

CDR3 loop: CSASRDRVSTF. The CDR3 DNA reads as TGCAGTGCTAGCCGTGACAGGGTTAGCACCTTC. The chain recombines TRBV20-1 with TRBJ1-2; 7 nucleotides agree with TRBD1. The ends lost 3 bases at V and 13 bases at J; junction bases unmatched: 8. Germline CDR1 reads DFQATT; CDR2 reads SNEGSKA (reference sequence). This CDR3 has 11 amino acids.